Detailed here is one T cell receptor (beta chain). Its target is unknown. Clones were sequenced by immunoSEQ multiplex PCR, and TCRdb holds only the in-frame ones, with some missing. This table has tens of thousands of clones, 90% appearing once. CDR1 and CDR2 (germline): MNHNS, SASEGT. The CDR3 is 15 residues long. J lost 2 bases, V lost 7 bases, and 6 bases had no gene match. The data originate from a study of monozygotic twins with cystic fibrosis. Study-level information: Library input was about 3 micrograms of fragmented DNA, with approximately 16 PCR cycles.

Study-wide findings and caveats: Clonality was generally low (median roughly 0.01), higher in the most severe patients. J usage was most co-twin-similar in 8 of 16 pairs, V in 13. In this small cohort, shared CDR3 numbers showed no association with age, concordance or disease severity.

The receptor was derived from a girl aged 2-10 years with cystic fibrosis. Sample: blood. The V and J genes are TRBV6-1 and TRBJ1-5, with 9 bases identical to TRBD1. CDR3 in amino acids: CASKTTGGRNQPQHF. The CDR3 DNA reads as TGTGCCAGCAAAACAACAGGGGGCCGCAATCAGCCCCAGCATTTT.